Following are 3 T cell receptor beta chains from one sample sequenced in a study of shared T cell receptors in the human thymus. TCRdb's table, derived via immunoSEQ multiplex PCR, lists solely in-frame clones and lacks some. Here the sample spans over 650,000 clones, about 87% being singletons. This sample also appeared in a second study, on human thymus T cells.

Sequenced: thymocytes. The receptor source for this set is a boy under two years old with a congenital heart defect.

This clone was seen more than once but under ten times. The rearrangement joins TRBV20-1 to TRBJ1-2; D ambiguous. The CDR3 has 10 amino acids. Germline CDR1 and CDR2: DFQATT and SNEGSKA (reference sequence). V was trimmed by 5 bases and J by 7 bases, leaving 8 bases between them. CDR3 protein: CSAPNLGYTF. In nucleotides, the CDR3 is TGCAGTGCTCCTAACCTTGGCTACACCTTC.

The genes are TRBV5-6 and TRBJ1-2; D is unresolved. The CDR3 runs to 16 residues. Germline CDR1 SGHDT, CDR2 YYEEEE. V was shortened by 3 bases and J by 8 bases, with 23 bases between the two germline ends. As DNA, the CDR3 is TGTGCCAGCAGCTGGGAGGGTAATTACCCCGTCTGGGGCTACACCTTC. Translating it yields CASSWEGNYPVWGYTF.

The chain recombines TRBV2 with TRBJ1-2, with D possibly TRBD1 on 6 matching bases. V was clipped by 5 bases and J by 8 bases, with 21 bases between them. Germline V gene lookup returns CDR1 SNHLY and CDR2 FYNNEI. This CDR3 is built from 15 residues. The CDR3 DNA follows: TGTGCCAGCAGTAGACCAGGGGAGGGTATGGTAGGCTACACCTTC. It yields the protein CASSRPGEGMVGYTF.